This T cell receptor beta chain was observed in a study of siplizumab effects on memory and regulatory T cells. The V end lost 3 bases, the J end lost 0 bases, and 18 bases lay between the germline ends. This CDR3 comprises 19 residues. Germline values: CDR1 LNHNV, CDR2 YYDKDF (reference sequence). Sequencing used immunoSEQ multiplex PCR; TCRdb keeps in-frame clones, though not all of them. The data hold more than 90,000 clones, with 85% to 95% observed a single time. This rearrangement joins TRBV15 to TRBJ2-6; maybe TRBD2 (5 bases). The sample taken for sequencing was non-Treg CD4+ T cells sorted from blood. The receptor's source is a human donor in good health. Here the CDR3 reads CATSSLYMSGGSGANVLTF. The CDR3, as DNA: TGTGCCACCAGCAGCCTCTACATGAGCGGCGGCTCTGGGGCCAACGTCCTGACTTTC.